This TCR beta chain was identified during a study of molecular identifiers for immune sequencing clone quantification. In the study overall: Four of five splits of RNA from 20,000 or 100,000 naive CD8 cells were sequenced in replicates.

Study-level results: Reportedly, one cell's Jurkat TCR RNA was detected within 1,200,000 naive CD8 cells.

Bulk TCR library preparation followed previously described methods with listed TCR primers. TCRdb used MiXCR to reprocess the PCR reads, holding one entry per CDR3 protein. The table records around 9,000 distinct CDR3 sequences, roughly 21% of them present only once. This CDR3 is built from 14 residues. CDR1 is SEHNR and CDR2 is FQNEAQ in the germline V gene (reference sequence). Trimming cost V 5 bases and J 5 bases, with 16 bases left between them. This clonotype appeared many times. Antigen specificity is unknown. The rearrangement joins TRBV7-9 to TRBJ2-7; the D gene is possibly TRBD2 (5 bases). What was sequenced was naive CD8+ T cells from blood, with Jurkat cell RNA spiked in. Subset of the sample: FACS-sorted CD8+CD4-CCR7+CD45RA+ naive T cells. The receptor comes from a human donor in good health. Some libraries in this study had Jurkat cell RNA spiked in. The CDR3 coding sequence is TGTGCCAGCAGCCCGACGAGACCTAGCCACGAGCAGTACTTC. Translation gives CASSPTRPSHEQYF.